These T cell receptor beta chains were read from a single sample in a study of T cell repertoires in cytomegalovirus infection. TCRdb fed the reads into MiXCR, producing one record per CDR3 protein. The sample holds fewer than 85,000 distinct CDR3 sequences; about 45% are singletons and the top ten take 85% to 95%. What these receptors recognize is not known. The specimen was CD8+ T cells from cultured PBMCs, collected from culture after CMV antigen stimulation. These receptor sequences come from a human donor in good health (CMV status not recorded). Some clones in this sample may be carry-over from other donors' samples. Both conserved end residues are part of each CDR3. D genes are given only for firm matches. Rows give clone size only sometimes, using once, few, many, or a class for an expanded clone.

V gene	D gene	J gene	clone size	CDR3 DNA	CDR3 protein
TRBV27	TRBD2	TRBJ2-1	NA	TGTGCCAGCAGTTTACCCTCCAATCCCGGGACTAGCGGGGGCGGCCTCCTAGGGTTCGAGCAGTTCTTC	CASSLPSNPGTSGGGLLGFEQFF
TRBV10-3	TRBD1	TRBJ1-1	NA	TGTGCCATCAGTGGGGACAGGGGGCCCTTCGCTGAAGCTTTCTTT	CAISGDRGPFAEAFF
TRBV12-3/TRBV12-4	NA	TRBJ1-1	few	TGTGCCAGCAGTTTTGGGGGCAGTGGTTATGGAGCTTTCTTT	CASSFGGSGYGAFF
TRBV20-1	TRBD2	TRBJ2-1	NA	TGCAGTGCTAGAGATAGGCGGACTAGCGGCAATGAGCAGTTCTTC	CSARDRRTSGNEQFF
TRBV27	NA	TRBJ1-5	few	TGTGCCAGCAGTTTAGGCGGGGATCAGCCCCAGCATTTT	CASSLGGDQPQHF
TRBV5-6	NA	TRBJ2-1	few	TGTGCCAGCAGCTCCAGACAGCGGACGTTCTTC	CASSSRQRTFF
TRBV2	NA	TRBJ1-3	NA	TGTGCCAGCAGTGACCTGGACTTGAGCTCTGGAAACACCATATATTTT	CASSDLDLSSGNTIYF
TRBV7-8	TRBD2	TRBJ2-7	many	TGTGCCAGCAGCTGGGCTAGCGGGAGCTCCTACGAGCAGTACTTC	CASSWASGSSYEQYF
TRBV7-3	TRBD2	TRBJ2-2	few	TGTGCCAGCAGCTTACGGGGCGGGAGAGGGACCGGGGAGCTGTTTTTT	CASSLRGGRGTGELFF
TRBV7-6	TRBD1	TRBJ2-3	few	TGTGCCAGCAGCTATCGGGACAGGAGCACAGATACGCAGTATTTT	CASSYRDRSTDTQYF
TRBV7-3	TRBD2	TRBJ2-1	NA	TGTGCCAGCAGCTTAACGCTAGCGGGGGGGCCAAGCTCCTACAATGAGCAGTTCTTC	CASSLTLAGGPSSYNEQFF
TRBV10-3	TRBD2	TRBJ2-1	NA	TGTGCCATCACTAGAGAAGCGGGACCCTACAATGAGCAGTTCTTC	CAITREAGPYNEQFF
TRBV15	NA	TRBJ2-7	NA	TGTGCCACCAGCTGGGACAACTCCTACGAGCAGTACTTC	CATSWDNSYEQYF
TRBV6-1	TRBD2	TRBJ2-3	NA	TGTGCCAGCAGTCCCTCCGGGACTAGTACGGGGTTCAAAGGCACAGATACGCAGTATTTT	CASSPSGTSTGFKGTDTQYF
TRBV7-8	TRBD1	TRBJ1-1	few	TGTGCCAGCAGCCCAGGGGGGATGAATTGGGCTTTCTTT	CASSPGGMNWAFF
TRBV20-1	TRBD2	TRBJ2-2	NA	TGCAGTGCTAGAGACTCCTATAATAGGACTAGCGGGAGCCGTTTCACCGGGGAGCTGTTTTTT	CSARDSYNRTSGSRFTGELFF
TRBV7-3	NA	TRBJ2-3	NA	TGTGCCAGCAGCTCGTCGACAGGTCCTAGCACAGATACGCAGTATTTT	CASSSSTGPSTDTQYF
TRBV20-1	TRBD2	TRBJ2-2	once	TGCAGTGCTCCGGGACTAGCGGATACCGGGGAGCTGTTTTTT	CSAPGLADTGELFF
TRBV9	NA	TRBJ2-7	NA	TGTGCCAGCAGCCAGAGTGACTACGAGCAGTACTTC	CASSQSDYEQYF
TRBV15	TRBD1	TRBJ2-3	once	TGTGCCACCAGCAGAGATGGACAGGGTCCAGATACGCAGTATTTT	CATSRDGQGPDTQYF
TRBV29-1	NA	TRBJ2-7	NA	TGCAGCGTTGAGGCAGGCCGATACGAGCAGTACTTC	CSVEAGRYEQYF
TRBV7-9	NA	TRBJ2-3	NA	TGTGCCAGCAGCCCGGGGGGCTCCGTCGGGTATTTT	CASSPGGSVGYF
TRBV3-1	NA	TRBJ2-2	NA	TGTGCCAGCAGCCAAGAACCATCTACAGGGTTCACCGGGGAGCTGTTTTTT	CASSQEPSTGFTGELFF
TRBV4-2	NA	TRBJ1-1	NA	TGTGCCAGCAGCCAAGATATCGGGGCGATGAACACTGAAGCTTTCTTT	CASSQDIGAMNTEAFF
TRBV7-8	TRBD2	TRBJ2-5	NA	TGTGCCAGCAGCTTAGGGGGACTACTCCTGGGCGAGACCCAGTACTTC	CASSLGGLLLGETQYF